This entry features one T cell receptor beta chain sequence. Its antigen is unknown. V lost 6 bases and J lost 0, with 14 bases in between. Germline CDR1 DFQATT, CDR2 SNEGSKA (reference sequence). The CDR3 is 14 residues long. A single record per CDR3 protein comes from TCRdb applying MiXCR to the RT-PCR reads. The table shows roughly 290,000 distinct CDR3 sequences, with 20% to 25% occurring only once. These data come from a study of response to subunit inactivated influenza vaccine. Study results and caveats: The authors proposed limited new T cell recruitment per seasonal influenza vaccination.

The chain recombines TRBV20-1 with TRBJ1-2; D is undetermined. The clonotype originates from a man in his fifties or sixties who received an inactivated influenza vaccine. Source: PBMCs from blood, taken approximately 20 months after vaccination. The CDR3 sequence is CSAPSIRANYGYTF. The DNA of the CDR3 is TGCAGTGCCCCAAGTATTAGGGCTAACTATGGCTACACCTTC.